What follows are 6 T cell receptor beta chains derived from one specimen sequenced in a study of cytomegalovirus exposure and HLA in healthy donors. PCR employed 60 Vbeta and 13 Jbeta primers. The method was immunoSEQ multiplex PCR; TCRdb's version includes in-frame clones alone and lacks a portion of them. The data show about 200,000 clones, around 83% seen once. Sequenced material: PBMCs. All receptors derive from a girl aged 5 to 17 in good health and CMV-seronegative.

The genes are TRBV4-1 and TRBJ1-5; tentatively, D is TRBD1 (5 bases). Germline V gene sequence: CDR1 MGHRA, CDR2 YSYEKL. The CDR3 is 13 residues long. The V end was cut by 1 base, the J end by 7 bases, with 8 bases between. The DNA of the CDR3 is TGCGCCAGCAGCCAAGGGGGCGTACAGCCCCAGCATTTT. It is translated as CASSQGGVQPQHF.

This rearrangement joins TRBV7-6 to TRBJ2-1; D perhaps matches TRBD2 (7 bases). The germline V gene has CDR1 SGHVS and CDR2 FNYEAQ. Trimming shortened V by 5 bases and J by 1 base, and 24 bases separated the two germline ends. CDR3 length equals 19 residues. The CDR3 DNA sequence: TGTGCCAGCAGCCCCCCTTGGACCGAGGGGGGGTGGTCCTACAATGAGCAGTTCTTC. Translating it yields CASSPPWTEGGWSYNEQFF.

CDR3 nucleotide sequence: TGTGCCAGCAGCTTGGAGGGGGCTGGGGCCAACGTCCTGACTTTC. Translating gives CASSLEGAGANVLTF. The chain is built from TRBV5-6 and TRBJ2-6; D perhaps matches TRBD1 (6 bases). Trimming removed 0 bases at V and 2 bases at J, with 6 bases between. This CDR3 has 15 residues. Germline V gene data show CDR1 as SGHDT and CDR2 as YYEEEE.

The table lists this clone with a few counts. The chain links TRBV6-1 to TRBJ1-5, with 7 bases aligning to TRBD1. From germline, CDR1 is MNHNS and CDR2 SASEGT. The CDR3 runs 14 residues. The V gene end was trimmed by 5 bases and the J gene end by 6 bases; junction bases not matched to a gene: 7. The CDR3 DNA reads TGTGCCAGCAGTCTCCAGGGGGAAAGTCAGCCCCAGCATTTT. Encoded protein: CASSLQGESQPQHF.

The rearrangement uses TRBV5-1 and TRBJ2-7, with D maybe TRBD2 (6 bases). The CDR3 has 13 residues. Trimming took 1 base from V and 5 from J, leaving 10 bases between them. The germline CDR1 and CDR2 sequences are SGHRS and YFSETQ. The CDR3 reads CASSLTGLDEQYF. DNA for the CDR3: TGCGCCAGCAGCTTGACGGGACTCGACGAGCAGTACTTC.

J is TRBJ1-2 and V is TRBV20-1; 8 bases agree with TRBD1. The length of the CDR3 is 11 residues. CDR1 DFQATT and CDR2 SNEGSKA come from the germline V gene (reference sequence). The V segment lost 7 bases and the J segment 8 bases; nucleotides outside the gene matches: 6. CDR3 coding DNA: TGCAGTGTCATGACAGGGGAAGGCTACACCTTC. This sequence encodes CSVMTGEGYTF.